This T cell receptor beta chain appears in the sequencing data of a study of chemoradiotherapy in HPV16-positive cancers. Study-level background: Candidate HPV-specific T-cell clones and common TCR motifs came from functional assays in two HPV16-positive patients. Study-wide findings and caveats: Functional assays defining HPV-specific T cells used only a couple of HPV16-positive patients. Candidate HPV-specific clones and E7-related TCR motifs grew in tumor during treatment.

This clone has just a few counts. Its antigen remains unknown. Over chemoradiotherapy, repertoires were sampled more than once. Libraries were prepared by immunoSEQ multiplex PCR; TCRdb keeps only in-frame clonotypes and omits some of them. Of tens of thousands of clones in the sample, 90% were seen once. Per the germline V gene, CDR1 is MNHEY and CDR2 is SVGAGI. The CDR3 contains 15 residues. V lost 4 bases to trimming and J lost 3 bases; unmatched junction nucleotides: 8. V and J are TRBV6-5 and TRBJ2-7, with 8 bases identical to TRBD2. The receptor was derived from a human donor with HPV-associated anogenital cancer. The specimen was blood, collected from a patient who underwent chemoradiotherapy. CDR3 residues: CASSSTRGGSYEQYF. The CDR3 DNA is TGTGCCAGCAGTTCTACCCGGGGGGGTAGCTACGAGCAGTACTTC.